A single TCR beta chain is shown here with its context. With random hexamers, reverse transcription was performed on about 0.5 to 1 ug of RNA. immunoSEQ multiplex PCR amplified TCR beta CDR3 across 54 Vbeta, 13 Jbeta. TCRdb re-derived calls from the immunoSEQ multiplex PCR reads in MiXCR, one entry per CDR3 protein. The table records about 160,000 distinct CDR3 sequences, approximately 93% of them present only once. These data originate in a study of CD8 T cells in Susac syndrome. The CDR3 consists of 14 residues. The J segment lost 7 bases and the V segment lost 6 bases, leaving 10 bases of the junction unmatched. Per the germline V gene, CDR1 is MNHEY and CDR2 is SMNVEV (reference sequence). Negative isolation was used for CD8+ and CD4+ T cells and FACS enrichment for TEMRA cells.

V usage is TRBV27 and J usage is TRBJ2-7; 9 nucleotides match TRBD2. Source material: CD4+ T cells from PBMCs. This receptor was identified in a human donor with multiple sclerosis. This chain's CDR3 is CASRSNAGGGEQYF. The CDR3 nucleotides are TGTGCCAGCAGATCCAATGCGGGAGGGGGGGAGCAGTACTTC.